The T cell receptor (beta chain) under discussion was sequenced for a study of PD-L1 blockade in urothelial cancer. The protocol was immunoSEQ multiplex PCR, while the TCRdb copy is restricted to in-frame clones and leaves out a portion. The sample lists under 85,000 clones; approximately 90% were seen once. This CDR3 has 15 residues. The ends were cut back, 6 bases at V and 4 bases at J, with 17 bases in the middle. Per the germline V gene, CDR1 is MDHEN and CDR2 is SYDVKM. Described time point: peripheral blood 6 weeks after treatment start. It was locally advanced or metastatic urothelial carcinoma that patients had. A total of 1 to 8 samples per patient were collected pretreatment and on-treatment.

The sequencing here drew on PBMCs, taken around atezolizumab (anti-PD-L1) treatment. The TCR was taken from a woman aged 80 or over with urothelial cancer. The chain links TRBV28 to TRBJ2-3; D may be TRBD1 (6 bases). CDR3 DNA sequence: TGTGCCAGCAGCAATACCGCTGGACAGCCAGATACGCAGTATTTT. The encoded protein is CASSNTAGQPDTQYF.